The clone carrying this T cell receptor (beta chain) came up once. This entry is derived from a study of blood T cell repertoires in COVID-19. The overall study: Whether acute or convalescent, the COVID-19 samples came from the United States, Italy and Spain. The cDNA or gDNA used as material had been derived from T cells, B-cell-depleted T cells, or PBMCs.

In the study's own analysis: Reference gene primers were amplified, and this amplification served to estimate nucleated cell counts. TCRdb keeps only in-frame clones here, not all; method: immunoSEQ multiplex PCR. D and trimming come from the DNA, and the V and J calls and clone size come from that table. This sample has around 130,000 clones, with around 82% found just once. The CDR3 is 15 amino acids. CDR1 and CDR2 (germline): MNHEY, SVGAGI. The V and J ends lost 7 bases and 5 bases, in that order; junction bases with no gene match: 7. The TCR comes from a human donor in a cohort sampled during active COVID-19. Source material: peripheral blood. The chain joins TRBV6-5 to TRBJ2-3; 12 bases align to TRBD2. This chain's CDR3 is CASTSGGAGIDTQYF. The CDR3 coding sequence is TGTGCCAGCACTAGCGGGGGGGCCGGGATAGATACGCAGTATTTT.